Presented here are 3 T cell receptor beta chains from one specimen sequenced in a study of cytomegalovirus exposure and HLA in healthy donors. PCR employed 60 Vbeta and 13 Jbeta primers. The method was immunoSEQ multiplex PCR; TCRdb's version includes in-frame clones alone and lacks a portion of them. Of under 200,000 clones in the sample, approximately 80% were seen once. Material for sequencing was PBMCs. These receptors all come from a man aged 25-45 years in good health and CMV-seropositive.

Only a few counts were recorded for this clone. V usage is TRBV19 and J usage is TRBJ1-5; D is uncertain. Germline V gene data show CDR1 as LNHDA and CDR2 as SQIVND (reference sequence). The V gene lost 3 bases and the J gene lost 4 bases, with 13 bases spanning the gap. The CDR3 has 15 amino acids. CDR3 residues: CASSMFPSGNQPQHF. DNA for the CDR3: TGTGCCAGTAGTATGTTCCCTAGCGGGAATCAGCCCCAGCATTTT.

The chain uses TRBV28 and TRBJ1-5, with a weak D call TRBD1 (5 bases). Germline assignment: CDR1 MDHEN and CDR2 SYDVKM. The CDR3 is 15 amino acids. V gave up 5 bases and J gave up 3 bases, with 14 bases separating them. The DNA of the CDR3 is TGTGCCAGCAGTCCAGTGGGGGGTGTCAATCAGCCCCAGCATTTT. It specifies CASSPVGGVNQPQHF.

The chain joins TRBV2 to TRBJ2-5; 7 nucleotides line up with TRBD1. The end of the DNA aligns better with TRBJ2-7, so the J call may be wrong. CDR3 length: 12 amino acids. The germline gives CDR1 SNHLY, CDR2 FYNNEI. CDR3 nucleotide sequence: TGTGCCACAACAGGGGACTCCTACGAGCAGTACTTC. This codes for CATTGDSYEQYF.